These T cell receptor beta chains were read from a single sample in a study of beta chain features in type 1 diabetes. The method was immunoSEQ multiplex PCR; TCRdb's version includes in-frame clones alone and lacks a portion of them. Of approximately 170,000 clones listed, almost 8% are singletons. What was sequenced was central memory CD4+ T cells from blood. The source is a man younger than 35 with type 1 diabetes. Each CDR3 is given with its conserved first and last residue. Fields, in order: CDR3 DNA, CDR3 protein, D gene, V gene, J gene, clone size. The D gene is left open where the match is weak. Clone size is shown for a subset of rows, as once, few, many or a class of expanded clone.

DNA: TGTGCCACCAGGGGCCTAGGGGACAGGTCTGGAAACACCATATATTTT
CDR3: CATRGLGDRSGNTIYF
D: TRBD1
V: TRBV15
J: TRBJ1-3
size: few

DNA: TGTGCCAGTCGCGGCCAGGGGAACACTGAAGCTTTCTTT
CDR3: CASRGQGNTEAFF
D: -
V: TRBV19
J: TRBJ1-1
size: many

DNA: TGTGCCTGGAGTGGGACTAGCAGCTACAATGAGCAGTTCTTC
CDR3: CAWSGTSSYNEQFF
D: TRBD2
V: TRBV30
J: TRBJ2-1
size: -

DNA: TGTGCCAGCAGCCCAAGCCAGGGCTATGGCTACACCTTC
CDR3: CASSPSQGYGYTF
D: -
V: TRBV7-8
J: TRBJ1-2
size: -

DNA: TGTGCCAGCAGCTTACAGGGTGGCTACACCTTC
CDR3: CASSLQGGYTF
D: -
V: TRBV7-9
J: TRBJ1-2
size: few

DNA: TGCGCCAGCAGTCGTCGGACATCCTCTGGAAACACCATATATTTT
CDR3: CASSRRTSSGNTIYF
D: -
V: TRBV23-1
J: TRBJ1-3
size: many

DNA: TGCAGCGTTGATCCCCTTGGACTAGCGGGGAGCACAGATACGCAGTATTTT
CDR3: CSVDPLGLAGSTDTQYF
D: TRBD2
V: TRBV29-1
J: TRBJ2-3
size: -

DNA: TGTGCCAGCTCATTATCCAGGGCCAATGAGCAGTTCTTC
CDR3: CASSLSRANEQFF
D: -
V: TRBV18
J: TRBJ2-1
size: -

DNA: TGTGCCAGCAGTCCACAGGGTCCCTATGGCTACACCTTC
CDR3: CASSPQGPYGYTF
D: -
V: TRBV6-6
J: TRBJ1-2
size: few

DNA: TGCGCCAGCAGCCAAGAACTAGGGTCCGGGGCCAACGTCCTGACTTTC
CDR3: CASSQELGSGANVLTF
D: -
V: TRBV7-2
J: TRBJ2-6
size: few

DNA: TGTGCCAGCAGGGCCCCGGGAGAGACCCAGTACTTC
CDR3: CASRAPGETQYF
D: -
V: TRBV7-2
J: TRBJ2-5
size: -

DNA: TGTGCGGCCGGGGCCTACAATGAGCAGTTCTTC
CDR3: CAAGAYNEQFF
D: -
V: TRBV6-5
J: TRBJ2-1
size: few

DNA: TGCAGCGGATCGACAGGGCACCAAGAGACCCAGTACTTC
CDR3: CSGSTGHQETQYF
D: TRBD1
V: TRBV29-1
J: TRBJ2-5
size: few

DNA: TGTGCCAGCAGTGAATTGACGGGGGGTGAGCAGTTCTTC
CDR3: CASSELTGGEQFF
D: TRBD2
V: TRBV25-1
J: TRBJ2-1
size: few

DNA: TGTGCCAGCAGCTTCGGGGGCTACACCTTC
CDR3: CASSFGGYTF
D: -
V: TRBV7-7
J: TRBJ1-2
size: -

DNA: TGTGCCAGTAATAGAGGGGGGGCAGGAGATGGCTACACCTTC
CDR3: CASNRGGAGDGYTF
D: -
V: TRBV19
J: TRBJ1-2
size: many

DNA: TGCGCCAGCAGCCAATCTTTCAGCACAGATACGCAGTATTTT
CDR3: CASSQSFSTDTQYF
D: -
V: TRBV4-3
J: TRBJ2-3
size: few

DNA: TGTGCCAGCAGCGGACAGGGGGCTAGAGATACGCAGTATTTT
CDR3: CASSGQGARDTQYF
D: TRBD1
V: TRBV6-5
J: TRBJ2-3
size: few

DNA: TGCAGTGCTCCCCGAGAGGCGCAGTTCTTC
CDR3: CSAPREAQFF
D: -
V: TRBV20-1
J: TRBJ2-1
size: few

DNA: TGTGCCAGCAGCGTGGGACAGGGGAGGGAAAAACTGTTTTTT
CDR3: CASSVGQGREKLFF
D: TRBD1
V: TRBV9
J: TRBJ1-4
size: few

DNA: TGTGCCAGCAACGACAGGGAGCAAGAGACCCAGTACTTC
CDR3: CASNDREQETQYF
D: TRBD1
V: TRBV5-4
J: TRBJ2-5
size: few

DNA: TGTGCCAGCAGCTTCCAGGGAAGCAATCAGCCCCAGCATTTT
CDR3: CASSFQGSNQPQHF
D: -
V: TRBV11-2
J: TRBJ1-5
size: -

DNA: TGTGCCATCAGTGTTAGAAGGGGAGAGACCCAGTACTTC
CDR3: CAISVRRGETQYF
D: -
V: TRBV10-3
J: TRBJ2-5
size: few

DNA: TGTGCCAGCAGCTCCTTGCCGGCAGGGACAACAGATACGCAGTATTTT
CDR3: CASSSLPAGTTDTQYF
D: -
V: TRBV7-9
J: TRBJ2-3
size: -

DNA: TGTGCCAGCAGCCAAGATAAGTCGACAGGGGGAGAGACCCAGTACTTC
CDR3: CASSQDKSTGGETQYF
D: TRBD1
V: TRBV4-2
J: TRBJ2-5
size: -

DNA: TGCGCCAGCAGCCGGGATACGTACCAAGAGACCCAGTACTTC
CDR3: CASSRDTYQETQYF
D: -
V: TRBV5-1
J: TRBJ2-5
size: few

DNA: TGTGCCAGCAGTCTATCGCCGGGACTAGGAGTGGGCGAGCAGTACTTC
CDR3: CASSLSPGLGVGEQYF
D: TRBD2
V: TRBV28
J: TRBJ2-7
size: -

DNA: TGCGCCAGCAGCTCGGGACAGGGGGTTTCCAACGTCCTGACTTTC
CDR3: CASSSGQGVSNVLTF
D: TRBD1
V: TRBV5-1
J: TRBJ2-6
size: -

DNA: TGTGCCAGCAGCCTACTACAGGGGGCTGGTGGAAACACCATATATTTT
CDR3: CASSLLQGAGGNTIYF
D: TRBD1
V: TRBV28
J: TRBJ1-3
size: few

DNA: TGTGCCAGCAGCTTAGTTAGCATGGAGACCCAGTACTTC
CDR3: CASSLVSMETQYF
D: -
V: TRBV7-2
J: TRBJ2-5
size: -

DNA: TGTGCCGGCAGTATTCACCAGACCAAAAACATTCAGTACTTC
CDR3: CAGSIHQTKNIQYF
D: -
V: TRBV2
J: TRBJ2-4
size: -

DNA: TGTGCCAGCAGCAGGGGAAGTGACAGGAATAACTATGGCTACACCTTC
CDR3: CASSRGSDRNNYGYTF
D: -
V: TRBV5-4
J: TRBJ1-2
size: -

DNA: TGTGCCTTAGACAGGGCAGGCTACGAGCAGTACTTC
CDR3: CALDRAGYEQYF
D: TRBD1
V: TRBV30
J: TRBJ2-7
size: few

DNA: TGTGCAGTTATGCTCGGGAGAGCCAAAAACATTCAGTACTTC
CDR3: CAVMLGRAKNIQYF
D: -
V: TRBV12-2
J: TRBJ2-4
size: -

DNA: TGTGCCAGCAGTGAAGCCAATTACGAGCAGTACTTC
CDR3: CASSEANYEQYF
D: -
V: TRBV6-1
J: TRBJ2-7
size: -

DNA: TGTGCCAGCAGCCAAGATATCAGGGCTTCAGGAAACACCATATATTTT
CDR3: CASSQDIRASGNTIYF
D: -
V: TRBV4-2
J: TRBJ1-3
size: few

DNA: TGCGCCAGCAGCTTGGGGGCCGAAGAGGGCTACACCTTC
CDR3: CASSLGAEEGYTF
D: -
V: TRBV5-1
J: TRBJ1-2
size: few